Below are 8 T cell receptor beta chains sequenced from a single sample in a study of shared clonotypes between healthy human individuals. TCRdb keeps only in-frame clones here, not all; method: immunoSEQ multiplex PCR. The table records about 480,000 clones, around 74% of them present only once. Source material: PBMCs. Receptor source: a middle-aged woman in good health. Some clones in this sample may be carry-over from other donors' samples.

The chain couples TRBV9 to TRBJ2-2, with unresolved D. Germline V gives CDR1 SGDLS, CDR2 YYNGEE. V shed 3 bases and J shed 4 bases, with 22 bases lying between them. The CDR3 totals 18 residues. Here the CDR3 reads CASSGPPSGVKITGELFF. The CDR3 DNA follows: TGTGCCAGCAGCGGCCCCCCCTCCGGAGTCAAAATCACCGGGGAGCTGTTTTTT.

For the CDR3, the DNA is TGTGCCAGCAGCCTTATGTACCAAGAGACCCAGTACTTC. It encodes CASSLMYQETQYF. The chain uses TRBV6-5 and TRBJ2-5; unclear D gene. V was pared by 6 bases and J by 0 bases, with 8 bases between. Germline CDR1 MNHEY, CDR2 SVGAGI. The CDR3 is 13 residues long.

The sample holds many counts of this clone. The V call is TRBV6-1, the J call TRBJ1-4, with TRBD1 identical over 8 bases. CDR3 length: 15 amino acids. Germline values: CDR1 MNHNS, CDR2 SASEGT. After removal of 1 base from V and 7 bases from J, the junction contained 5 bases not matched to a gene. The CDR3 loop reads CASSEGEGTGEKLFF. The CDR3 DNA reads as TGTGCCAGCAGTGAAGGCGAGGGGACAGGTGAAAAACTGTTTTTT.

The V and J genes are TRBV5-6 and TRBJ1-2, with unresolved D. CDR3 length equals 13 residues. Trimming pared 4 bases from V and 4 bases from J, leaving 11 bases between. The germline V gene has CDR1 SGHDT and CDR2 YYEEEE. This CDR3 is CASSEQFGYGYTF. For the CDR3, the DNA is TGTGCCAGCAGCGAACAATTTGGCTATGGCTACACCTTC.

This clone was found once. The CDR3 loop is CASSKQGISNEQFF. CDR3 DNA: TGTGCCAGCAGCAAACAGGGGATTAGCAATGAGCAGTTCTTC. V and J are TRBV9 and TRBJ2-1; 7 bases align to TRBD1. From germline, CDR1 is SGDLS and CDR2 YYNGEE. The junction had 7 bases not matched to a gene; V was cut back by 4 bases and J by 6 bases. This CDR3 spans 14 amino acids.

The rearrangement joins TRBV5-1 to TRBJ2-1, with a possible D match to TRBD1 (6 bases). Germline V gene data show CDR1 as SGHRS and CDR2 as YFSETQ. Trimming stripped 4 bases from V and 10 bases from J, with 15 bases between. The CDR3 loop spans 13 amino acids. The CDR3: CASSRIPGTEQFF. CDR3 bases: TGCGCCAGCAGCCGGATACCCGGGACAGAGCAGTTCTTC.

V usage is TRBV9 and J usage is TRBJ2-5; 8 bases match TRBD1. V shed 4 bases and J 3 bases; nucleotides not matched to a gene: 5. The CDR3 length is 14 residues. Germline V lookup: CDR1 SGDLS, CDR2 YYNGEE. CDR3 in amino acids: CASSRTGRKETQYF. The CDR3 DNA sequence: TGTGCCAGCAGCCGGACAGGGAGGAAAGAGACCCAGTACTTC.

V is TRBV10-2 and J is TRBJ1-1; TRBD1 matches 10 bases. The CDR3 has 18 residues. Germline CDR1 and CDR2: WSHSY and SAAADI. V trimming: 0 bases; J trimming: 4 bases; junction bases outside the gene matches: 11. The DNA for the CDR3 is TGCGCCAGCAGTGAGTCGTCGGGAGACAGGGGGCAGAGCACTGAAGCTTTCTTT. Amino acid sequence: CASSESSGDRGQSTEAFF.